This T cell receptor (beta chain) was found in a study of blood T cell repertoires in COVID-19. Repertoires were generated with immunoSEQ multiplex PCR, while TCRdb's copy carries only in-frame clones and drops some. Of around 80,000 clones listed, around four fifths are singletons. This CDR3 has 13 residues. From germline, CDR1 is KGHSH and CDR2 LQKENI. Trimming stripped 3 bases from V and 0 bases from J, with 3 bases between. The chain combines TRBV18 with TRBJ1-5; D remains unclear. The sequenced material came from peripheral blood. This sequence was found in a human donor in a cohort sampled during active COVID-19. CDR3 sequence: CASSPYSNQPQHF. The CDR3 region has the DNA TGTGCCAGCTCACCGTATAGCAATCAGCCCCAGCATTTT.